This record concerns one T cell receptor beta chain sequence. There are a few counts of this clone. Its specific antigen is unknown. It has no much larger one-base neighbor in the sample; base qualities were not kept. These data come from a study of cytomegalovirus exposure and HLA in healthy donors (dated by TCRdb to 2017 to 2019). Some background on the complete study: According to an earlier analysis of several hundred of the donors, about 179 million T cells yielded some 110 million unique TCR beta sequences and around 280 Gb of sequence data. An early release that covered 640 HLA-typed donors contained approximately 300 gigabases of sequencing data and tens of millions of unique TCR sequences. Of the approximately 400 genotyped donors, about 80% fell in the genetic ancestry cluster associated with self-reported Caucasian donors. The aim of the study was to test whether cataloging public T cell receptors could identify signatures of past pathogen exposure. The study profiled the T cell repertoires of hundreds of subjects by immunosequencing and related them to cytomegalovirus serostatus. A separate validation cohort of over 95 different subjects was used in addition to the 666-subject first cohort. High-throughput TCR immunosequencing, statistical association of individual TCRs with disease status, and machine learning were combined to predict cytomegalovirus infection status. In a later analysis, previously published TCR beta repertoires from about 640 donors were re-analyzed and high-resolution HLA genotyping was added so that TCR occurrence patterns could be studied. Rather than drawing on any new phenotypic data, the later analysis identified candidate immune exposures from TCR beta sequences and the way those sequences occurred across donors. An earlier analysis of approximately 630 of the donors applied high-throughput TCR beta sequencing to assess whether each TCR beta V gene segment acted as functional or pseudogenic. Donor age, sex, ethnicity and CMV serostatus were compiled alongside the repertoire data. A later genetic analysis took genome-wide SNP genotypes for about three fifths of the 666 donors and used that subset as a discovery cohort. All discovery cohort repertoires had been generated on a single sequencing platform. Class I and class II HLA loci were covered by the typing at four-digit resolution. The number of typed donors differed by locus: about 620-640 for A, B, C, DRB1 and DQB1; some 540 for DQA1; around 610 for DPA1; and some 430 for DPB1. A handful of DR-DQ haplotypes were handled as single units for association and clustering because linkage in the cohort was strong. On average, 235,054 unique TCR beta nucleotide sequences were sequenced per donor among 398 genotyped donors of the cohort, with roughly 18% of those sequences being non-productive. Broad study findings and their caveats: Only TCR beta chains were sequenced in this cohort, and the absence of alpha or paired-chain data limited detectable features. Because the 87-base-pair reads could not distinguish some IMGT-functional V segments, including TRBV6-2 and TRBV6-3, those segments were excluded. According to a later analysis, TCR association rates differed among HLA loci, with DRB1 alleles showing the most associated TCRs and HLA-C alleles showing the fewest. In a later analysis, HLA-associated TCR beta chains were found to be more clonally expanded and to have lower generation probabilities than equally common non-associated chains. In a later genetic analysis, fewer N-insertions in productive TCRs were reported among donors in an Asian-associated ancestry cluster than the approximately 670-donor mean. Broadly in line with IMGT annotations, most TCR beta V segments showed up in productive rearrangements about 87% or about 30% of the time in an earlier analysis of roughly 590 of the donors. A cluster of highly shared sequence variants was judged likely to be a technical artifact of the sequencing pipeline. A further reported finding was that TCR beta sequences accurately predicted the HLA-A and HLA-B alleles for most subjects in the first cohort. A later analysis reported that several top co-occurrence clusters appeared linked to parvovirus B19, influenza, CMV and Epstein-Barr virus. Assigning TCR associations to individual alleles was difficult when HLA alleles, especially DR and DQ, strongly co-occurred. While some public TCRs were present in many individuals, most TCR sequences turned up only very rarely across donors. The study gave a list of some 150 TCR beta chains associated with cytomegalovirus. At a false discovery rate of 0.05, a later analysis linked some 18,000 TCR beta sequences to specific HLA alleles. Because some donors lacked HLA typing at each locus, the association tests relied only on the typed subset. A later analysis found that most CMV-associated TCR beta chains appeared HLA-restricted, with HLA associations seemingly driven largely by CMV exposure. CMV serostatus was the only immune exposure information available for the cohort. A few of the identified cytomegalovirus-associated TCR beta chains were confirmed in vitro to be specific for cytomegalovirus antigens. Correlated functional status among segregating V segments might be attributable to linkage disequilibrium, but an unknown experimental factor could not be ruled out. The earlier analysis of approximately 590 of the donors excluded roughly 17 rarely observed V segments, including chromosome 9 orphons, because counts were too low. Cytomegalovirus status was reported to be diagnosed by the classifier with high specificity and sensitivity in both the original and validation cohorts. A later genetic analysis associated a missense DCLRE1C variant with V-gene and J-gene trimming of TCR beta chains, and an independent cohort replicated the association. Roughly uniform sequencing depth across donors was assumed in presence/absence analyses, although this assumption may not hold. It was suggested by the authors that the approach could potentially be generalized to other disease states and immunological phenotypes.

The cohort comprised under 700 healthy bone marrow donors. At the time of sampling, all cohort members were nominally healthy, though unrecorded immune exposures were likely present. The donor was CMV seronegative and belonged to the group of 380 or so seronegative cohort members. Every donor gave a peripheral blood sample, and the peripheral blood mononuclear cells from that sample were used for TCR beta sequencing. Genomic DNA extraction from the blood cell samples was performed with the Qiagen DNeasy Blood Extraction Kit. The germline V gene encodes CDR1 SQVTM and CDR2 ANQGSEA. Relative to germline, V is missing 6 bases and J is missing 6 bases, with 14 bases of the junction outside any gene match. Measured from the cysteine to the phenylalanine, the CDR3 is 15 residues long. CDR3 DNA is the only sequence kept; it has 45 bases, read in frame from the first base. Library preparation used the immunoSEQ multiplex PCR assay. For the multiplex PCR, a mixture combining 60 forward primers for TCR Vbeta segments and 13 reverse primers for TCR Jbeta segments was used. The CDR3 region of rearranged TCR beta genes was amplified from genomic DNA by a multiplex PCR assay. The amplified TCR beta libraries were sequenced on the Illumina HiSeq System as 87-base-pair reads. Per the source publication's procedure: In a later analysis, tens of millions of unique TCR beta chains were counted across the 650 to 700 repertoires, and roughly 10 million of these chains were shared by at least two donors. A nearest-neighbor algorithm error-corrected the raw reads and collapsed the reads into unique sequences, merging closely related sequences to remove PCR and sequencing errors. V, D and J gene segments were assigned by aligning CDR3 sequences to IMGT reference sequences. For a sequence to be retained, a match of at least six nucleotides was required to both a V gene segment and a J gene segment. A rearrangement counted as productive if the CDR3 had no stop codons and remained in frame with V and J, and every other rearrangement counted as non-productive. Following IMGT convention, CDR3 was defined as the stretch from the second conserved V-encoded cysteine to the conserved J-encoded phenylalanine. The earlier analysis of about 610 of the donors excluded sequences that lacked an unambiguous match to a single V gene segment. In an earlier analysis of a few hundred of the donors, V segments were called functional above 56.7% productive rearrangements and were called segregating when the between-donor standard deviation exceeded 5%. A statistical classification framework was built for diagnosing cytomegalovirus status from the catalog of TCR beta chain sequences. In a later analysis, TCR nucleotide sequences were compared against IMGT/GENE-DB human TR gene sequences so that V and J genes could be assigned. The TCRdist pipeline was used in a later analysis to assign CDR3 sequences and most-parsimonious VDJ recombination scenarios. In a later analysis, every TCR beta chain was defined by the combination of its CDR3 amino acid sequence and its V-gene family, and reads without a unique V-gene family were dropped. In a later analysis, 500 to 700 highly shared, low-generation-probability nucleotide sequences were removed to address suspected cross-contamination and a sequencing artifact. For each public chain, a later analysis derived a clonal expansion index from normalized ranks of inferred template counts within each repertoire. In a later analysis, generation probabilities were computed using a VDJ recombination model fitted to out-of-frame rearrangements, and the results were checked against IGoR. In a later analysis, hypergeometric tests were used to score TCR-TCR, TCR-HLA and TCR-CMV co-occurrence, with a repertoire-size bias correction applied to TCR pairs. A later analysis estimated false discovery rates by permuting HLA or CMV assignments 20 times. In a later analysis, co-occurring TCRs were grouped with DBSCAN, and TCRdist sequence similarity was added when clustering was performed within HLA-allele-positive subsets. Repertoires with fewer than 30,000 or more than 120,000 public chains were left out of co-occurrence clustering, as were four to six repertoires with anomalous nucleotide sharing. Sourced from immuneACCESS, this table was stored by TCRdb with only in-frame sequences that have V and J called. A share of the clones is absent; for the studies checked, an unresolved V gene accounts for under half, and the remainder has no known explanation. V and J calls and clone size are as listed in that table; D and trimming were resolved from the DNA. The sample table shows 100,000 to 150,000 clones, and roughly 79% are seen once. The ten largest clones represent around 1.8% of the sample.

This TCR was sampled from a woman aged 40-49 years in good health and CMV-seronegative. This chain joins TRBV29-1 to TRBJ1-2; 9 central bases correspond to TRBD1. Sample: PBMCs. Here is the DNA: TGCAGCGTAGACTTACAGGGGGCTTATGGTCATGGCTACACCTTC. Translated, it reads CSVDLQGAYGHGYTF.